The rows below give T cell receptor beta chains drawn from one sample of a study of T cells in Graves' hyperthyroidism and ophthalmopathy. TCRdb recomputed calls from the multiplex PCR reads with MiXCR, one row per CDR3 protein. The data contain 450,000 to 550,000 distinct CDR3 sequences, around 22% of them singletons. Specimen: blood. The receptors were sampled from a woman in her thirties with Graves' ophthalmopathy. The CDR3 runs from the conserved cysteine through the conserved F or W. D genes are given only for firm matches. Size values are once, few and many counts, or a class for expanded clones, and some rows have none.

J: TRBJ1-2
size: few
D: -
V: TRBV25-1
CDR3: CASSDRGYDYTF
DNA: TGTGCCAGCAGTGACAGGGGCTATGACTACACCTTC

J: TRBJ2-3
size: few
D: -
V: TRBV9
CDR3: CASSVGRFTDTQYF
DNA: TGTGCCAGCAGCGTAGGAAGGTTCACAGATACGCAGTATTTT

J: TRBJ1-5
size: many
D: -
V: TRBV18
CDR3: CASSPVGGGGNQPQHF
DNA: TGTGCCAGCTCTCCCGTGGGGGGCGGCGGCAATCAGCCCCAGCATTTT

J: TRBJ1-1
size: many
D: TRBD1
V: TRBV18
CDR3: CASSPADREAFF
DNA: TGTGCCAGCTCACCCGCGGACAGGGAAGCTTTCTTT

J: TRBJ2-7
size: -
D: TRBD1
V: TRBV29-1
CDR3: CSVGGDRGVYEQYF
DNA: TGCAGCGTCGGAGGGGACAGGGGAGTCTACGAGCAGTACTTC

J: TRBJ2-7
size: many
D: TRBD1
V: TRBV27
CDR3: CASSSTTGGITYEQYF
DNA: TGTGCCAGCAGTTCAACGACAGGGGGCATCACCTACGAGCAGTACTTC

J: TRBJ2-7
size: many
D: -
V: TRBV6-2/TRBV6-3
CDR3: CASNPPPGSSYEQYF
DNA: TGTGCCAGCAACCCCCCGCCCGGGTCATCCTACGAGCAGTACTTC

J: TRBJ1-1
size: many
D: TRBD1
V: TRBV7-8
CDR3: CASSLARTGREAFF
DNA: TGTGCCAGCAGCTTAGCCCGGACAGGGAGAGAAGCTTTCTTT

J: TRBJ1-1
size: many
D: -
V: TRBV27
CDR3: CASTSQELAEAFF
DNA: TGTGCCAGCACATCACAGGAATTGGCTGAAGCTTTCTTT

J: TRBJ2-7
size: many
D: -
V: TRBV6-5
CDR3: CASSYSNYEQYF
DNA: TGTGCCAGCAGTTACTCGAACTACGAGCAGTACTTC

J: TRBJ2-7
size: many
D: TRBD1
V: TRBV6-2/TRBV6-3
CDR3: CASGQGYYEQYF
DNA: TGTGCCAGCGGACAGGGCTACTACGAGCAGTACTTC

J: TRBJ1-5
size: many
D: -
V: TRBV6-1
CDR3: CASSDGGSNQPQHF
DNA: TGTGCCAGCAGTGACGGAGGTAGCAATCAGCCCCAGCATTTT

J: TRBJ1-1
size: many
D: TRBD1
V: TRBV29-1
CDR3: CSVEKNRGAFF
DNA: TGCAGCGTTGAAAAGAACAGGGGAGCTTTCTTT

J: TRBJ2-6
size: few
D: -
V: TRBV19
CDR3: CASSIDQLQARPSGANVLTF
DNA: TGTGCCAGTAGTATAGATCAGTTACAGGCAAGACCTTCTGGGGCCAACGTCCTGACTTTC

J: TRBJ1-2
size: few
D: TRBD1
V: TRBV24-1
CDR3: CATSDPGQSYYGYTF
DNA: TGTGCCACCAGTGACCCGGGACAGTCGTACTATGGCTACACCTTC

J: TRBJ2-5
size: once
D: TRBD2
V: TRBV6-5
CDR3: CASSWRGNQETQYF
DNA: TGTGCCAGCAGTTGGCGGGGGAACCAAGAGACCCAGTACTTC

J: TRBJ2-7
size: -
D: -
V: TRBV7-2
CDR3: CASSLASGNEQYF
DNA: TGTGCCAGCAGCTTAGCGTCAGGGAACGAGCAGTACTTC

J: TRBJ2-5
size: -
D: TRBD2
V: TRBV7-2
CDR3: CASSHSGLAGEETQYF
DNA: TGTGCCAGCAGCCACTCGGGACTAGCGGGAGAAGAGACCCAGTACTTC

J: TRBJ2-2
size: few
D: -
V: TRBV25-1
CDR3: CASSEHGAGTGELFF
DNA: TGTGCCAGCAGTGAGCACGGGGCGGGGACCGGGGAGCTGTTTTTT

J: TRBJ1-2
size: many
D: TRBD1
V: TRBV6-1
CDR3: CASSKRTGAPAGYTF
DNA: TGTGCCAGCAGTAAGAGGACAGGGGCCCCTGCTGGCTACACCTTC

J: TRBJ2-5
size: many
D: TRBD1
V: TRBV25-1
CDR3: CASSRTGALETQYF
DNA: TGTGCCAGCAGCCGGACAGGGGCCCTGGAGACCCAGTACTTC

J: TRBJ1-2
size: many
D: -
V: TRBV28
CDR3: CASSPTTGWRFNYGYTF
DNA: TGTGCCAGCAGTCCGACCACGGGGTGGCGATTCAACTATGGCTACACCTTC

J: TRBJ2-2
size: many
D: -
V: TRBV12-3/TRBV12-4
CDR3: CASSLQGSGELFF
DNA: TGTGCCAGCAGTTTACAGGGGTCCGGGGAGCTGTTTTTT

J: TRBJ1-5
size: -
D: -
V: TRBV20-1
CDR3: CSCYQGLGSNQPQHF
DNA: TGCAGCTGCTACCAGGGGCTTGGAAGCAATCAGCCCCAGCATTTT

J: TRBJ2-6
size: many
D: -
V: TRBV12-3/TRBV12-4
CDR3: CASSTGSGANVLTF
DNA: TGTGCCAGCAGTACAGGGTCTGGGGCCAACGTCCTGACTTTC

J: TRBJ2-7
size: many
D: TRBD1
V: TRBV29-1
CDR3: CSVDEGQGSYEQYF
DNA: TGCAGCGTTGATGAGGGACAGGGGTCCTACGAGCAGTACTTC

J: TRBJ2-5
size: -
D: -
V: TRBV29-1
CDR3: CSVDSDRRGETQYF
DNA: TGCAGCGTTGATTCTGACCGAAGGGGGGAGACCCAGTACTTC

J: TRBJ2-4
size: -
D: -
V: TRBV4-1
CDR3: CASSPRGEVLVQYF
DNA: TGCGCCAGCAGCCCCCGGGGAGAGGTCCTCGTTCAGTACTTC

J: TRBJ1-5
size: many
D: -
V: TRBV7-9
CDR3: CASSPHSGEPQHF
DNA: TGTGCCAGCAGCCCCCATTCGGGGGAGCCCCAGCATTTT

J: TRBJ1-2
size: -
D: -
V: TRBV7-9
CDR3: CASSLGAAGYTF
DNA: TGTGCCAGCAGCTTAGGGGCTGCTGGCTACACCTTC

J: TRBJ1-2
size: many
D: -
V: TRBV6-1
CDR3: CASSGDYGYTF
DNA: TGTGCCAGCAGTGGAGACTATGGCTACACCTTC

J: TRBJ1-3
size: few
D: -
V: TRBV2
CDR3: CASLGVASGNTIYF
DNA: TGTGCCAGCTTGGGCGTCGCCTCTGGAAACACCATATATTTT

J: TRBJ2-7
size: few
D: -
V: TRBV10-3
CDR3: CAISESNPPRTYEQYF
DNA: TGTGCCATCAGTGAGTCGAACCCGCCGCGGACCTACGAGCAGTACTTC